There are many counts of the clone carrying this TCR beta chain. The sample comes from a study of T-cell reconstitution after alpha-beta-depleted transplantation in children. Unique molecular identifiers were incorporated during preparation of the TCRbeta library. In TCRdb, the PCR reads were re-called with MiXCR into one record per CDR3 protein. The sample consists of 190,000 or so distinct CDR3 sequences, less than 8% of them appearing once. The TCR sequence derives from a human donor who donated a stem cell graft to a child with Wiskott-Aldrich syndrome. The material sequenced was PBMCs from the stem cell graft donor, taken from the stem cell graft.

CDR3 region: CASSTPGEAFF. CDR3 sequence (DNA): TGTGCCAGCAGCACACCGGGTGAAGCTTTCTTT. J is TRBJ1-1 and V is TRBV6-5, with no clear D. V was trimmed by 6 bases and J by 7 bases, leaving 9 bases between them. CDR1 and CDR2 (germline): MNHEY, SVGAGI. This CDR3 region has 11 residues.